What follows are 29 T cell receptor beta chains derived from one specimen sequenced in a study of multiple sclerosis patients with progressive multifocal leukoencephalopathy. Here immunoSEQ multiplex PCR was the method, and the copy in TCRdb shows in-frame clones only, minus some. Seen here are approximately 35,000 clones, about 88% observed once, and the top ten hold roughly 3.2%. Time point here: time of PML onset. Here the sequenced sample was PBMCs, taken from a patient treated with natalizumab. The receptors derive from a human donor with progressive multifocal leukoencephalopathy.

The chain has TRBV5-6 and TRBJ2-1, with TRBD1 identical over 7 bases. The CDR3 length is 18 residues. Germline assignment: CDR1 SGHDT and CDR2 YYEEEE. V was clipped by 0 bases and J by 1 base; unmatched bases: 10. The CDR3 bases are TGTGCCAGCAGCTTGGCCCTCAGGGGGTTTAAGTCCTACAATGAGCAGTTCTTC. This translates into CASSLALRGFKSYNEQFF.

The chain is built from TRBV11-1 and TRBJ1-2; 7 positions match TRBD1. The CDR3 sequence is 14 residues long. V was pared by 3 bases and J by 7 bases, with 8 bases of the junction left unmatched. From germline, CDR1 is SGHAT and CDR2 FQDESV (reference sequence). The CDR3: CASSLQRQGGGYTF. CDR3 nucleotides: TGTGCCAGCAGCTTGCAAAGACAGGGTGGTGGCTACACCTTC.

The V and J genes are TRBV19 and TRBJ2-7, with 9 nucleotides matching TRBD2. The ends lost 8 bases at V and 3 bases at J; junction bases unmatched: 5. Per germline, CDR1 LNHDA and CDR2 SQIVND (reference sequence). This CDR3 contains 13 residues. The CDR3 coding sequence is TGTGCCAGTTGTCCAGCGGGAGGCTACGAGCAGTACTTC. Residues: CASCPAGGYEQYF. The variable domain in full, completed from reference TRBV19 and TRBJ2-7, reads DGGITQSPKYLFRKEGQNVTLSCEQNLNHDAMYWYRQDPGQGLRLIYYSQIVNDFQKGDIAEGYSVSREKKESFPLTVTSAQKNPTAFYLCASCPAGGYEQYFGPGTRLTVT.

The chain has TRBV25-1 and TRBJ2-7, with 13 nucleotides matching TRBD2. The CDR3 has 15 amino acids. Per germline, CDR1 MGHDK and CDR2 SYGVNS. Germline trimming cut 4 bases from V and 8 bases from J; bases unmatched to any gene: 8. The CDR3 protein is CASSVAGTSGEKQYF. The CDR3 bases are TGTGCCAGCAGTGTCGCCGGGACTAGCGGGGAAAAGCAGTACTTC.

A remark on this clone: An end of the junction differs from the germline gene, which may be a read error. The chain uses TRBV7-7 and TRBJ2-1, with a possible D match to TRBD2 (5 bases). Germline V CDR1 and CDR2: SSHAT, FNYEAQ (reference sequence). This CDR3 contains 15 residues. The CDR3 DNA reads as TGTGCTAGCAGCCCCGACTATAGCTCCTACAATGAGCAGTTCTTC. This encodes CASSPDYSSYNEQFF. The variable domain in full, completed from reference TRBV7-7 and TRBJ2-1, reads GAGVSQSPRYKVTKRGQDVTLRCDPISSHATLYWYQQALGQGPEFLTYFNYEAQPDKSGLPSDRFSAERPEGSISTLTIQRTEQRDSAMYRCASSPDYSSYNEQFFGPGTRLTVL.

This rearrangement joins TRBV19 to TRBJ2-7; 8 bases align to TRBD2. Germline V gives CDR1 LNHDA, CDR2 SQIVND (reference sequence). The trim removed 5 bases at V and 1 base at J, leaving 10 bases unmatched. The length of the CDR3 is 16 residues. CDR3 protein: CASSQRGGSGSYEQYF. CDR3 DNA: TGTGCCAGTAGTCAACGCGGGGGGTCTGGGTCCTACGAGCAGTACTTC.

The chain recombines TRBV7-8 with TRBJ2-2; TRBD1 matches at 7 bases. The CDR3 contains 18 residues. Trimming cost V 5 bases and J 4 bases; bases outside gene matches: 16. Germline V gives CDR1 SGHVS, CDR2 FQNEAQ. CDR3 protein: CASSPLAQTGTGTGELFF. The CDR3 DNA sequence: TGTGCCAGCAGCCCCCTCGCACAGACAGGGACGGGCACCGGGGAGCTGTTTTTT.

The V gene is TRBV10-3, the J gene TRBJ2-1; D may be TRBD2 (7 bases). CDR1 and CDR2 from the germline V gene are ENHRY and SYGVKD. The CDR3 has 15 amino acids. The germline V and J ends were trimmed by 10 bases and 8 bases, with 24 bases remaining between them. CDR3 sequence (DNA): TGTGCCACCGAGGGGGTCGGTGCGGGGGTAGATGAGCAGTTCTTC. The encoded protein is CATEGVGAGVDEQFF.

This clone was found once. The gene calls are TRBV28 and TRBJ1-3; D gene unclear. The germline V gene has CDR1 MDHEN and CDR2 SYDVKM. Trimming took 6 bases from V and 4 from J, leaving 13 bases between them. The CDR3 length is 14 residues. The CDR3 loop reads CASRDITGGNTIYF. The CDR3 nucleotides are TGTGCCAGCAGAGACATAACGGGCGGAAACACCATATATTTT. The entire variable domain, with the rest obtained from reference TRBV28 and TRBJ1-3, is as follows: DVKVTQSSRYLVKRTGEKVFLECVQDMDHENMFWYRQDPGLGLRLIYFSYDVKMKEKGDIPEGYSVSREKKERFSLILESASTNQTSMYLCASRDITGGNTIYFGEGSWLTVV.

This chain joins TRBV25-1 and TRBJ2-5; TRBD1 matches 7 bases. The J segment lost 0 bases and the V segment lost 2 bases, leaving 6 bases of the junction unmatched. Germline CDR1 reads MGHDK; CDR2 reads SYGVNS. The CDR3 extends over 16 amino acids. The CDR3 spells CASSEEGALYQETQYF. CDR3 nucleotide sequence: TGTGCCAGCAGTGAAGAGGGGGCCCTGTACCAAGAGACCCAGTACTTC.

The chain employs TRBV15 and TRBJ2-3; D gene ambiguous. V was trimmed by 0 bases and J by 0 bases, leaving 4 bases between them. The CDR3 is 14 residues long. Germline CDR1 LNHNV, CDR2 YYDKDF (reference sequence). This CDR3 reads CATSRDQSTDTQYF. CDR3 bases: TGTGCCACCAGCAGAGATCAGAGCACAGATACGCAGTATTTT. The variable domain in full, completed from reference TRBV15 and TRBJ2-3, reads DAMVIQNPRYQVTQFGKPVTLSCSQTLNHNVMYWYQQKSSQAPKLLFHYYDKDFNNEADTPDNFQSRRPNTSFCFLDIRSPGLGDTAMYLCATSRDQSTDTQYFGPGTRLTVL.

The rearrangement uses TRBV14 and TRBJ2-1, with a weak D call TRBD2 (5 bases). Germline V gene sequence: CDR1 SGHDN, CDR2 FVKESK. The CDR3 sequence is 12 residues long. Between the trimmed V and J ends, which lost 5 bases and 10 bases, there was a span of 12 bases. The chain's CDR3 is CASSLGLNEQFF. The CDR3 nucleotides read TGTGCCAGCAGCTTAGGACTGAACGAGCAGTTCTTC. The full variable domain, in which reference TRBV14 and TRBJ2-1 provide the parts outside the CDR3, is EAGVTQFPSHSVIEKGQTVTLRCDPISGHDNLYWYRRVMGKEIKFLLHFVKESKQDESGMPNNRFLAERTGGTYSTLKVQPAELEDSGVYFCASSLGLNEQFFGPGTRLTVL.

The chain couples TRBV4-3 to TRBJ1-5; 7 nucleotides match TRBD1. J lost 4 bases, V lost 0 bases, and 3 bases had no gene match. Germline V CDR1 and CDR2: LGHNA, YSLEER. The CDR3 has 15 residues. CDR3 DNA sequence: TGCGCCAGCAGCCAAGAACGGGACAGTAATCAGCCCCAGCATTTT. It encodes CASSQERDSNQPQHF.

The CDR3 DNA reads TGTGCCAGCTCACCAGAGGGGACAGGGCCTCATGGCTACACCTTC. As protein: CASSPEGTGPHGYTF. The rearrangement uses TRBV18 and TRBJ1-2; 9 bases align to TRBD1. The CDR3 is 15 amino acids. Germline V CDR1 and CDR2: KGHSH, LQKENI. The V and J ends lost 2 bases and 6 bases, in that order; junction bases with no gene match: 7.

The chain links TRBV20-1 to TRBJ2-7; D might be TRBD2 (5 bases). The CDR3 runs to 11 residues. Trimming left V 3 bases short and J 6 bases short, with 9 bases between. CDR1 and CDR2 (germline): DFQATT, SNEGSKA (reference sequence). The CDR3 spells CSASLTSEQYF. The CDR3 DNA reads as TGCAGTGCTAGCCTCACTAGCGAGCAGTACTTC.

The CDR3 region is CSVFGLAGGNEQFF. Here the CDR3 DNA reads TGCAGCGTTTTTGGGCTAGCGGGAGGCAACGAGCAGTTCTTC. The rearrangement uses TRBV29-1 and TRBJ2-1; 11 nucleotides agree with TRBD2. Germline V gene lookup returns CDR1 SQVTM and CDR2 ANQGSEA. V trimming: 5 bases; J trimming: 10 bases; junction bases outside the gene matches: 10. The CDR3 consists of 14 residues.

The chain is built from TRBV2 and TRBJ1-1, with D perhaps matching TRBD1 (5 bases). The CDR3 spans 11 residues. Trimming removed 6 bases from V and 7 bases from J, with 9 bases in between. Germline V gene sequence: CDR1 SNHLY, CDR2 FYNNEI. CDR3 bases: TGTGCCAGCAGGGGGCATTATGAAGCTTTCTTT. It yields the protein CASRGHYEAFF.

In this sample, this clone turned up once. This sequence joins TRBV28 and TRBJ1-3; possible D gene TRBD1, 5 bases. Trimming removed 5 bases at V and 2 bases at J, with 7 bases between. CDR1 is MDHEN, CDR2 SYDVKM, per germline. The CDR3 is made up of 13 amino acids. CDR3 in amino acids: CASSAGAGNTIYF. DNA for the CDR3: TGTGCCAGCAGTGCGGGGGCTGGAAACACCATATATTTT.

The chain uses TRBV10-1 and TRBJ2-1, with 7 bases matching TRBD2. V shed 5 bases and J 10 bases; nucleotides not matched to a gene: 2. CDR1 and CDR2 from the germline V gene are WNHNN and SYGVQD (reference sequence). The CDR3 loop spans 11 amino acids. The CDR3 reads CASSRSGEQFF. As DNA, the CDR3 is TGCGCCAGCAGTCGTAGCGGGGAGCAGTTCTTC.

The genes are TRBV28 and TRBJ1-1, with no clear D. There are 14 residues in the CDR3. Trimming stripped 8 bases from V and 3 bases from J, with 16 bases between. Germline CDR1 reads MDHEN; CDR2 reads SYDVKM. CDR3 DNA: TGTGCCAGCTGCAATCCGGGCGGGTACACTGAAGCTTTCTTT. This sequence encodes CASCNPGGYTEAFF.

This chain links TRBV19 with TRBJ2-1; D remains ambiguous. The V gene lost 1 base and the J gene lost 5 bases, with 6 bases spanning the gap. This CDR3 spans 13 amino acids. Germline V gives CDR1 LNHDA, CDR2 SQIVND (reference sequence). The chain's CDR3 is CASSIARDNEQFF. For the CDR3, the DNA is TGTGCCAGTAGTATAGCTAGGGACAATGAGCAGTTCTTC.

This clone has only one observation. CDR3 DNA: TGTGCCAGCGGGACCTTGAACACTGAAGCTTTCTTT. Protein product: CASGTLNTEAFF. The V call is TRBV6-5, the J call TRBJ1-1, with D perhaps TRBD1 (5 bases). V was clipped by 8 bases and J by 0 bases, with 7 bases between them. Per germline, CDR1 MNHEY and CDR2 SVGAGI. CDR3 length: 12 residues.

This rearrangement joins TRBV28 to TRBJ1-5, with D perhaps TRBD1 (6 bases). The CDR3 runs 14 residues. Germline V gene data show CDR1 as MDHEN and CDR2 as SYDVKM. Trimming removed 7 bases at V and 6 bases at J, with 16 bases between. In nucleotides, the CDR3 is TGTGCCAGCAAAGGGCGAAGGGACACTCAGCCCCAGCATTTT. Amino acids: CASKGRRDTQPQHF.

The V gene is TRBV6-1, the J gene TRBJ2-5, with D tentatively TRBD1 (6 bases). The DNA end is more similar to TRBJ2-7, so the J call may be wrong. The CDR3 has 14 amino acids. In germline, CDR1 is MNHNS, CDR2 SASEGT. The CDR3 DNA sequence: TGTGCCAGCAGGGACAGCGGTATGGCCTACGAGCAGTACTTC. Amino acids: CASRDSGMAYEQYF.

The gene calls are TRBV28 and TRBJ2-1, with 8 bases identical to TRBD2. With V trimmed by 2 bases and J by 0 bases, 6 bases remained unmatched. From germline, CDR1 is MDHEN and CDR2 SYDVKM. The CDR3 is made up of 17 amino acids. CDR3 sequence (DNA): TGTGCCAGCAGTTTAACTAGCGGATCCAGCTCCTACAATGAGCAGTTCTTC. Protein product: CASSLTSGSSSYNEQFF.

The chain carries TRBV7-2 and TRBJ2-7; 12 nucleotides line up with TRBD2. The trim removed 5 bases at V and 2 bases at J, leaving 16 bases unmatched. CDR1 is SGHTA, CDR2 FQGNSA, per germline. This CDR3 contains 19 residues. The chain's CDR3 is CASSPGLTSGSGHAYEQYF. The CDR3 DNA reads TGTGCCAGCAGCCCCGGCCTGACTAGCGGGAGCGGTCACGCCTACGAGCAGTACTTC.

The chain recombines TRBV7-2 with TRBJ1-5; tentatively, D is TRBD1 (5 bases). The CDR3 is 16 amino acids. CDR1 and CDR2 from the germline V gene are SGHTA and FQGNSA. V lost 1 base to trimming and J lost 3 bases, with 13 bases between them. The CDR3 DNA sequence: TGTGCCAGCAGCTTAGGAGGGGCAGGGTTCAATCAGCCCCAGCATTTT. Amino acids: CASSLGGAGFNQPQHF.

V is TRBV15 and J is TRBJ2-5, with TRBD2 as a possible D gene (6 bases). Near its end, the DNA agrees better with TRBJ2-7, so the J call may be wrong. The CDR3 length is 17 residues. Germline lookup yields CDR1 LNHNV and CDR2 YYDKDF (reference sequence). CDR3 protein: CATSRISSGEGTYEQYF. The CDR3 nucleotides read TGTGCCACCAGCAGGATTTCGTCGGGGGAAGGAACCTACGAGCAGTACTTC.

V is TRBV6-1 and J is TRBJ2-3, with unresolved D. V lost 7 bases and J lost 2, with 10 bases in between. This CDR3 region has 13 residues. Looked up from germline, CDR1 is MNHNS and CDR2 is SASEGT. The CDR3 DNA sequence: TGTGCCAGCATGAGGAAGACCACAGATACGCAGTATTTT. Encoded protein: CASMRKTTDTQYF.